A selection of T cell receptor beta chains follows, all from one sample in a study of blood T cell repertoires in COVID-19. Data came from immunoSEQ multiplex PCR; TCRdb stores just in-frame clones and leaves some out. The sample lists some 300,000 clones; around 87% were seen once. Source material: peripheral blood. These receptors were obtained from a man between 65 and 79 years old with acute or convalescent COVID-19. CDR3s include the opening cysteine and the closing phenylalanine or tryptophan. D genes are given only for firm matches. Clone sizes are given selectively: once, few, many, or a class where the clone is expanded.

clone size: .
V gene: TRBV6-5
J gene: TRBJ1-6
D gene: .
CDR3 protein: CASSRGGALNSPLHF
CDR3 DNA: TGTGCCAGCAGCCGCGGAGGGGCCCTGAATTCACCCCTCCACTTT

clone size: few
V gene: TRBV20-1
J gene: TRBJ1-5
D gene: .
CDR3 protein: CSASWPNNQPQHF
CDR3 DNA: TGCAGTGCTAGTTGGCCGAACAATCAGCCCCAGCATTTT

clone size: .
V gene: TRBV6-2/TRBV6-3
J gene: TRBJ2-5
D gene: .
CDR3 protein: CASSYSSGGWGETQYF
CDR3 DNA: TGTGCCAGCAGTTACTCCAGCGGAGGCTGGGGAGAGACCCAGTACTTC

clone size: .
V gene: TRBV5-5
J gene: TRBJ1-1
D gene: .
CDR3 protein: CASSLGLARALVEAFF
CDR3 DNA: TGTGCCAGCAGCTTGGGGCTGGCCAGGGCCCTCGTTGAAGCTTTCTTT

clone size: .
V gene: TRBV4-3
J gene: TRBJ2-3
D gene: TRBD2
CDR3 protein: CASSQVGGGSTDTQYF
CDR3 DNA: TGCGCCAGCAGCCAAGTTGGCGGGGGTAGCACAGATACGCAGTATTTT

clone size: once
V gene: TRBV6-2/TRBV6-3
J gene: TRBJ2-1
D gene: .
CDR3 protein: CASSSLNEQFF
CDR3 DNA: TGTGCCAGCAGCTCCCTGAATGAGCAGTTCTTC

clone size: .
V gene: TRBV5-1
J gene: TRBJ2-5
D gene: .
CDR3 protein: CASSSGQWVFETQYF
CDR3 DNA: TGCGCCAGCAGCTCCGGACAGTGGGTATTCGAGACCCAGTACTTC

clone size: .
V gene: TRBV6-5
J gene: TRBJ1-2
D gene: TRBD1
CDR3 protein: CASSLTGDGYTF
CDR3 DNA: TGTGCCAGCAGCCTCACAGGGGACGGCTACACCTTC

clone size: .
V gene: TRBV3-1/TRBV3-2
J gene: TRBJ1-1
D gene: .
CDR3 protein: CASSYWGGTGTEAFF
CDR3 DNA: TGTGCCAGCAGCTACTGGGGGGGGACGGGAACTGAAGCTTTCTTT

clone size: once
V gene: TRBV5-5
J gene: TRBJ2-7
D gene: TRBD1
CDR3 protein: CASSFWASGGNEQYF
CDR3 DNA: TGTGCCAGCAGCTTTTGGGCTTCAGGGGGTAACGAGCAGTACTTC

clone size: once
V gene: TRBV5-4
J gene: TRBJ2-3
D gene: TRBD2
CDR3 protein: CASSSGTSGSADTQYF
CDR3 DNA: TGTGCCAGCAGCTCAGGGACTAGCGGGTCCGCGGATACGCAGTATTTT

clone size: .
V gene: TRBV29-1
J gene: TRBJ2-3
D gene: .
CDR3 protein: CSGWRGETQYF
CDR3 DNA: TGCAGCGGGTGGAGGGGCGAGACGCAGTATTTT

clone size: .
V gene: TRBV7-5
J gene: TRBJ1-6
D gene: .
CDR3 protein: CARSLGGRQGGNNSPLHF
CDR3 DNA: TGTGCCAGAAGCTTAGGAGGGCGACAGGGCGGTAACAATTCACCCCTCCACTTT

clone size: once
V gene: TRBV28
J gene: TRBJ1-2
D gene: .
CDR3 protein: CASSLDGGAKGYTF
CDR3 DNA: TGTGCCAGCAGTTTGGATGGGGGGGCGAAAGGCTACACCTTC

clone size: once
V gene: TRBV2
J gene: TRBJ2-2
D gene: TRBD1
CDR3 protein: CASGGQGNTGELFF
CDR3 DNA: TGTGCCAGCGGGGGACAGGGTAACACCGGGGAGCTGTTTTTT

clone size: .
V gene: TRBV19
J gene: TRBJ1-5
D gene: TRBD1
CDR3 protein: CASSTYDRVGNQPQHF
CDR3 DNA: TGTGCCAGTAGTACCTATGACAGGGTGGGAAATCAGCCCCAGCATTTT

clone size: once
V gene: TRBV9
J gene: TRBJ2-2
D gene: .
CDR3 protein: CASSVVGLPVGELFF
CDR3 DNA: TGTGCCAGCAGCGTAGTGGGCTTGCCGGTTGGGGAGCTGTTTTTT

clone size: .
V gene: TRBV27
J gene: TRBJ2-5
D gene: TRBD2
CDR3 protein: CASRGTSGGPMVETQYF
CDR3 DNA: TGTGCCAGCAGGGGGACTAGCGGGGGGCCTATGGTTGAGACCCAGTACTTC

clone size: .
V gene: TRBV28
J gene: TRBJ1-1
D gene: .
CDR3 protein: CASSLLTETEAFF
CDR3 DNA: TGTGCCAGCAGCCTCCTGACGGAGACTGAAGCTTTCTTT

clone size: .
V gene: TRBV5-1
J gene: TRBJ2-3
D gene: .
CDR3 protein: CASSLVAETVTDTQYF
CDR3 DNA: TGCGCCAGCAGCTTGGTAGCAGAAACGGTGACAGATACGCAGTATTTT

clone size: .
V gene: TRBV5-8
J gene: TRBJ1-4
D gene: .
CDR3 protein: CASSLVGTYSNEKLFF
CDR3 DNA: TGTGCCAGCAGCTTGGTCGGGACATATAGTAATGAAAAACTGTTTTTT

clone size: many
V gene: TRBV24-1
J gene: TRBJ2-3
D gene: .
CDR3 protein: CATSRGASTDTQYF
CDR3 DNA: TGTGCCACCAGTCGAGGAGCGAGCACAGATACGCAGTATTTT

clone size: .
V gene: TRBV28
J gene: TRBJ1-4
D gene: TRBD1
CDR3 protein: CASSLGGTGSNEKLFF
CDR3 DNA: TGTGCCAGCAGTTTAGGGGGGACAGGGTCCAATGAAAAACTGTTTTTT

clone size: .
V gene: TRBV10-2
J gene: TRBJ1-2
D gene: .
CDR3 protein: CASRPGNSNYGYTF
CDR3 DNA: TGCGCCAGCAGGCCGGGAAACTCTAACTATGGCTACACCTTC

clone size: few
V gene: TRBV6-5
J gene: TRBJ1-2
D gene: TRBD1
CDR3 protein: CASRRQGADYGYTF
CDR3 DNA: TGTGCCAGCAGGCGACAGGGGGCAGACTATGGCTACACCTTC

clone size: .
V gene: TRBV11-2
J gene: TRBJ2-1
D gene: .
CDR3 protein: CASRSFTQANEQFF
CDR3 DNA: TGTGCCAGCAGGTCATTCACCCAAGCAAATGAGCAGTTCTTC

clone size: .
V gene: TRBV5-6
J gene: TRBJ1-2
D gene: .
CDR3 protein: CASSFSWQNYGYTF
CDR3 DNA: TGTGCCAGCAGCTTCTCGTGGCAGAACTATGGCTACACCTTC

clone size: .
V gene: TRBV25-1
J gene: TRBJ2-3
D gene: .
CDR3 protein: CASSGVLTDTQYF
CDR3 DNA: TGTGCCAGCAGCGGGGTACTCACAGATACGCAGTATTTT

clone size: .
V gene: TRBV11-2
J gene: TRBJ2-7
D gene: TRBD1
CDR3 protein: CASSPSGQGYEQYF
CDR3 DNA: TGTGCCAGCAGCCCTAGTGGACAGGGTTACGAGCAGTACTTC

clone size: .
V gene: TRBV27
J gene: TRBJ1-5
D gene: .
CDR3 protein: CASSLFDGRQPQHF
CDR3 DNA: TGTGCCAGCAGTTTATTCGATGGGCGTCAGCCCCAGCATTTT

clone size: .
V gene: TRBV30
J gene: TRBJ1-2
D gene: .
CDR3 protein: CAWSEGLKYGYTF
CDR3 DNA: TGTGCCTGGAGTGAAGGACTGAAGTATGGCTACACCTTC

clone size: .
V gene: TRBV29-1
J gene: TRBJ2-1
D gene: .
CDR3 protein: CSVRTGTWGEQFF
CDR3 DNA: TGCAGCGTTCGAACCGGGACATGGGGTGAGCAGTTCTTC

clone size: .
V gene: TRBV28
J gene: TRBJ1-5
D gene: .
CDR3 protein: CASRRGNQPQHF
CDR3 DNA: TGTGCCAGCAGGAGGGGCAATCAGCCCCAGCATTTT

clone size: .
V gene: TRBV2
J gene: TRBJ1-4
D gene: .
CDR3 protein: CASSEALASEKLFF
CDR3 DNA: TGTGCCAGCAGTGAAGCGCTTGCCAGTGAAAAACTGTTTTTT

clone size: .
V gene: TRBV20-1
J gene: TRBJ1-2
D gene: .
CDR3 protein: CSAMGGRGYTF
CDR3 DNA: TGCAGTGCGATGGGAGGTAGAGGCTACACCTTC

clone size: .
V gene: TRBV25-1
J gene: TRBJ1-1
D gene: .
CDR3 protein: CASRSPYTEAFF
CDR3 DNA: TGTGCCAGCAGGTCCCCTTACACTGAAGCTTTCTTT

clone size: .
V gene: TRBV28
J gene: TRBJ1-5
D gene: TRBD1
CDR3 protein: CASSIRQGRQPQHF
CDR3 DNA: TGTGCCAGCAGTATCCGACAGGGCCGCCAGCCCCAGCATTTT

clone size: .
V gene: TRBV6-2/TRBV6-3
J gene: TRBJ1-2
D gene: TRBD1
CDR3 protein: CASSGGQILYGYTF
CDR3 DNA: TGTGCCAGCAGTGGGGGACAGATCCTCTATGGCTACACCTTC

clone size: .
V gene: TRBV12-3/TRBV12-4
J gene: TRBJ1-3
D gene: .
CDR3 protein: CASSFNGNTIYF
CDR3 DNA: TGTGCCAGCAGTTTTAATGGAAACACCATATATTTT

clone size: .
V gene: TRBV9
J gene: TRBJ1-6
D gene: .
CDR3 protein: CASSAAGTGVSPLHF
CDR3 DNA: TGTGCCAGCAGCGCCGCCGGGACTGGCGTGTCACCCCTCCACTTT

clone size: .
V gene: TRBV30
J gene: TRBJ2-5
D gene: TRBD2
CDR3 protein: CAWGLAGERVTQYF
CDR3 DNA: TGTGCCTGGGGACTAGCGGGAGAGAGGGTGACCCAGTACTTC

clone size: .
V gene: TRBV5-1
J gene: TRBJ1-1
D gene: TRBD1
CDR3 protein: CASSSIGQGVTEAFF
CDR3 DNA: TGCGCCAGCAGCTCTATTGGACAGGGTGTGACTGAAGCTTTCTTT

clone size: .
V gene: TRBV27
J gene: TRBJ2-3
D gene: .
CDR3 protein: CASSSPGHRTDTQYF
CDR3 DNA: TGTGCCAGCAGTTCACCGGGACACCGCACAGATACGCAGTATTTT

clone size: .
V gene: TRBV4-2
J gene: TRBJ1-5
D gene: .
CDR3 protein: CASSRGAEGNQPQHF
CDR3 DNA: TGTGCCAGCAGCCGTGGGGCAGAGGGCAATCAGCCCCAGCATTTT

clone size: .
V gene: TRBV7-9
J gene: TRBJ2-2
D gene: .
CDR3 protein: CASGQGNTGELFF
CDR3 DNA: TGTGCCAGCGGGCAGGGGAACACCGGGGAGCTGTTTTTT

clone size: .
V gene: TRBV6-2/TRBV6-3
J gene: TRBJ1-1
D gene: .
CDR3 protein: CASSLMEVGNTEAFF
CDR3 DNA: TGTGCCAGCAGCCTGATGGAGGTTGGGAACACTGAAGCTTTCTTT

clone size: once
V gene: TRBV6-5
J gene: TRBJ1-2
D gene: TRBD1
CDR3 protein: CAVGAGGAYGYTF
CDR3 DNA: TGTGCCGTGGGGGCAGGGGGCGCCTATGGCTACACCTTC

clone size: .
V gene: TRBV18
J gene: TRBJ2-1
D gene: TRBD2
CDR3 protein: CASSTQSEGRVHEQFF
CDR3 DNA: TGTGCCAGCTCTACCCAGAGTGAGGGGAGGGTGCATGAGCAGTTCTTC

clone size: .
V gene: TRBV2
J gene: TRBJ2-1
D gene: TRBD2
CDR3 protein: CASRGEGNEQFF
CDR3 DNA: TGTGCCAGCAGGGGGGAGGGCAATGAGCAGTTCTTC

clone size: .
V gene: TRBV5-1
J gene: TRBJ2-5
D gene: .
CDR3 protein: CASSPGRGGETQYF
CDR3 DNA: TGCGCCAGCAGCCCGGGACGGGGAGGAGAGACCCAGTACTTC

clone size: .
V gene: TRBV5-6
J gene: TRBJ1-1
D gene: TRBD1
CDR3 protein: CASSLDRGNTEAFF
CDR3 DNA: TGTGCCAGCAGCCTGGACAGGGGGAACACTGAAGCTTTCTTT

clone size: .
V gene: TRBV29-1
J gene: TRBJ1-5
D gene: TRBD1
CDR3 protein: CSVATGGNQPQHF
CDR3 DNA: TGCAGCGTTGCGACAGGGGGCAATCAGCCCCAGCATTTT

clone size: .
V gene: TRBV18
J gene: TRBJ2-2
D gene: TRBD2
CDR3 protein: CASSLSGLAGAGELFF
CDR3 DNA: TGTGCCAGCTCACTCTCGGGACTAGCGGGAGCCGGGGAGCTGTTTTTT

clone size: .
V gene: TRBV7-9
J gene: TRBJ2-2
D gene: TRBD2
CDR3 protein: CASRPGRDANTGELFF
CDR3 DNA: TGTGCCAGCAGGCCGGGGAGGGACGCGAACACCGGGGAGCTGTTTTTT

clone size: .
V gene: TRBV7-2
J gene: TRBJ2-3
D gene: .
CDR3 protein: CASSLRFEAGGTDTQYF
CDR3 DNA: TGTGCCAGCAGCTTAAGGTTCGAGGCAGGGGGGACAGATACGCAGTATTTT

clone size: few
V gene: TRBV10-3
J gene: TRBJ1-3
D gene: TRBD1
CDR3 protein: CAISEVTGHSGNTIYF
CDR3 DNA: TGTGCCATCAGTGAGGTGACAGGGCACTCTGGAAACACCATATATTTT

clone size: .
V gene: TRBV3-1/TRBV3-2
J gene: TRBJ1-2
D gene: TRBD1
CDR3 protein: CASSQPMQGVTGYTF
CDR3 DNA: TGTGCCAGCAGCCAACCGATGCAGGGGGTAACTGGCTACACCTTC

clone size: .
V gene: TRBV28
J gene: TRBJ1-4
D gene: .
CDR3 protein: CATRRKREKLFF
CDR3 DNA: TGTGCCACCAGACGAAAACGGGAAAAACTGTTTTTT

clone size: once
V gene: TRBV15
J gene: TRBJ1-2
D gene: .
CDR3 protein: CATSRLGGEYGYTF
CDR3 DNA: TGTGCCACCAGCAGACTGGGGGGGGAATATGGCTACACCTTC

clone size: .
V gene: TRBV7-9
J gene: TRBJ2-5
D gene: .
CDR3 protein: CASRPPGGLGETQYF
CDR3 DNA: TGTGCCAGCAGGCCCCCAGGGGGGCTAGGAGAGACCCAGTACTTC